This TCR beta chain was identified during a study of CD8 T cells in ankylosing spondylitis. Regarding this clonotype: Antigen specificity is unknown.

Quantitative 5'-RACE with molecular barcodes generated TCR beta libraries. TCRdb used MiXCR to reprocess the 5' RACE reads, holding one entry per CDR3 protein. Among 150,000 to 200,000 distinct CDR3 sequences listed, about an eighth were seen once. General study results and limits: Matched synovial fluid from ankylosing spondylitis patients was reported to be enriched for disease-linked clones. Clones linked to the disease showed a CD8+ phenotype. They occurred at relatively low frequencies in peripheral blood.

CDR3 length equals 14 residues. The chain links TRBV1 to TRBJ2-7; the D call of TRBD1 is as the table states it, not checked on the DNA. TRBV1 is a pseudogene segment. Source material: blood, either unsorted or a sorted T cell fraction (not recorded which). This TCR was sampled from a female donor with ankylosing spondylitis or in good health (not recorded which). Here the CDR3 DNA reads TGCACCAGCAGTCAAGACAGGGCGTTGTACGAGCAGTACTTC. The encoded protein is CTSSQDRALYEQYF.